The present entry profiles one TCR beta chain with its context. The PCR employed 60 Vbeta primers together with 13 Jbeta primers. Clones were read by immunoSEQ multiplex PCR, and TCRdb kept only the in-frame ones, dropping some. The sample consists of some 150,000 clones, approximately 80% of them appearing once. The sample originates from a study of cytomegalovirus exposure and HLA in healthy donors. Trimming took 3 bases from V and 6 from J; bases not matched to a gene: 8. Germline V CDR1 and CDR2: SGDLS, YYNGEE. This CDR3 region has 16 residues. The source is a young man in good health and CMV-seropositive. The specimen was PBMCs. This chain connects TRBV9 to TRBJ2-1; 11 positions agree with TRBD2. In nucleotides, the CDR3 is TGTGCCAGCAGCGACCCAACTAGCGGGAGTGTCAATGAGCAGTTCTTC. This codes for CASSDPTSGSVNEQFF.